This record covers a single TCR beta chain. Its antigen remains unidentified. A second PCR, run for roughly 7 to 12 cycles, used a sample-barcoded 5' primer plus a J-beta primer mix. From the 5' RACE reads, TCRdb called clonotypes with MiXCR, one entry per CDR3 protein. The sample has 550,000 to 750,000 distinct CDR3 sequences; around 20% are singletons. Healthy Russian Caucasian donors spanned ages about 6 to 95 years. The data belong to a study of blood T cells in healthy people across ages. Findings and limits, study-wide: Long-lived donors carried more naive CD4+ cells and greater diversity than aged donors. Strong correlation linked observed beta diversity and percent naive T cells.

The clonotype originates from a man aged 65 to 79 in good health. The sample comprised blood.

The CDR3 protein is CASSFGTGGGETQYF. DNA of the CDR3: TGTGCCAGCAGCTTTGGGACAGGGGGCGGGGAGACCCAGTACTTC. The gene calls are TRBV11-2 and TRBJ2-5; 12 positions agree with TRBD1. Germline V gives CDR1 SGHAT, CDR2 FQNNGV. There are 15 residues in the CDR3. V lost 3 bases, J lost 5 bases, and 4 bases stayed unmatched.